The clone carrying this T cell receptor beta chain was seen only a few times. The CDR3 is made up of 16 amino acids. Trimming took off 1 base at V and 0 bases at J, with 13 bases between the two ends. CDR1 and CDR2 (germline): SGHRS, YFSETQ. One entry per CDR3 protein, called by TCRdb with MiXCR from the 5' RACE reads. The data hold under 500,000 distinct CDR3 sequences, with approximately 18% observed a single time. The data originate from a study of T cells after yellow fever vaccination. The clonotype originates from a man between 18 and 29 years old who received the YFV17D yellow fever vaccine. This specimen was PBMCs, taken before the yellow fever booster vaccination. The chain recombines TRBV5-1 with TRBJ1-1; D is unclear. The chain's CDR3 is CASSLYPPDMNTEAFF. The CDR3 coding sequence is TGCGCCAGCAGCTTGTACCCGCCAGACATGAACACTGAAGCTTTCTTT. Full variable domain (remainder filled in from reference TRBV5-1 and TRBJ1-1): KAGVTQTPRYLIKTRGQQVTLSCSPISGHRSVSWYQQTPGQGLQFLFEYFSETQRNKGNFPGRFSGRQFSNSRSEMNVSTLELGDSALYLCASSLYPPDMNTEAFFGQGTRLTVV.